One sample yielded the 7 T cell receptor beta chains listed below, sequenced in a study of chemoradiotherapy in HPV16-positive cancers (dated by TCRdb to the early 2020s). The library was made by the immunoSEQ multiplex PCR assay. TCRdb retrieved this table from immuneACCESS and kept in-frame rearrangements only. Not all clones are present; in checked studies, unresolved V genes account for under half, and no reason is known for the remainder. The sample includes about 17,000 clones, with roughly 89% observed a single time. Of the sample, 2% to 2.5% is held by the ten largest clones. Sequencing was performed on blood, taken from a patient who underwent chemoradiotherapy. These receptors were obtained from a human donor with HPV-associated anogenital cancer.

The CDR3 DNA reads TGTGCCAGCAGTCAGCGGGGCTACGAGCAGTACTTC. It is translated as CASSQRGYEQYF. The rearrangement joins TRBV28 to TRBJ2-7; 7 bases align to TRBD2. This CDR3 comprises 12 residues. CDR1 is MDHEN and CDR2 is SYDVKM in the germline V gene. V trimming: 5 bases; J trimming: 3 bases; junction bases outside the gene matches: 1.

The V call is TRBV6-5, the J call TRBJ2-1, with TRBD2 identical over 12 bases. The CDR3 contains 16 residues. CDR1 and CDR2 (germline): MNHEY, SVGAGI. Trimming at V came to 4 bases and at J to 7 bases, leaving 8 bases not matched to a gene. In nucleotides, the CDR3 is TGTGCCAGCAGTTCTACCGGGACTAGCGGGTTAAATGAGCAGTTCTTC. Translating it yields CASSSTGTSGLNEQFF.

This clone has a single count. The rearrangement links TRBV6-5 to TRBJ1-1; 8 nucleotides align to TRBD1. Trimming at V came to 5 bases and at J to 3 bases, leaving 8 bases not matched to a gene. The CDR3 spans 15 residues. CDR1 is MNHEY and CDR2 is SVGAGI in the germline V gene. Here the CDR3 reads CASSHPRQGYTEAFF. In DNA form, the CDR3 reads TGTGCCAGCAGTCACCCGAGACAGGGGTACACTGAAGCTTTCTTT.

This chain connects TRBV28 to TRBJ1-1; D ambiguous. This CDR3 is built from 14 residues. The germline gives CDR1 MDHEN, CDR2 SYDVKM. The V end was cut by 2 bases, the J end by 4 bases, with 11 bases between. The CDR3 DNA is TGTGCCAGCAGTTTAATGGAAGGGTTCACTGAAGCTTTCTTT. It encodes CASSLMEGFTEAFF.

Here the CDR3 reads CASSYIGSGDTQYF. As DNA, the CDR3 is TGTGCCAGCAGCTACATAGGGTCTGGAGATACGCAGTATTTT. The chain recombines TRBV5-4 with TRBJ2-3; D ambiguous. Deletions cut 3 bases from V and 5 bases from J, with 13 bases between. Per germline, CDR1 SGHNT and CDR2 YYREEE (reference sequence). This CDR3 has 14 amino acids.

Only one count was recorded for this clone. V usage is TRBV6-1 and J usage is TRBJ1-5; TRBD1 matches 7 bases. The CDR3 extends over 14 amino acids. Germline loops: CDR1 MNHNS, CDR2 SASEGT. The J segment lost 6 bases and the V segment lost 7 bases, leaving 9 bases of the junction unmatched. In nucleotides, the CDR3 is TGTGCCAGCAAACCGACAGGGTCGCGTCAGCCCCAGCATTTT. It yields the protein CASKPTGSRQPQHF.

Here the CDR3 DNA reads TGTGCCTCCCAAGGGCCGGACAGGGGGCTGGATTCACCCCTCCACTTT. This sequence encodes CASQGPDRGLDSPLHF. The J gene is TRBJ1-6, the V gene TRBV25-1; 11 bases line up with TRBD1. In germline, CDR1 is MGHDK, CDR2 SYGVNS. This CDR3 is built from 16 residues. Trimming took 11 bases from V and 8 from J; bases not matched to a gene: 14.